This T cell receptor (beta chain) came from a study of T-cell reconstitution after alpha-beta-depleted transplantation in children. CDR1 and CDR2 (germline): SGHRS, YFSETQ. CDR3 length: 14 residues. V shed 0 bases and J shed 5 bases, with 11 bases lying between them. During its preparation, the TCRbeta library received unique molecular identifiers. TCRdb ran MiXCR on the PCR reads and lists one entry per CDR3 protein. Of some 70,000 distinct CDR3 sequences in the sample, about 7% were seen once. Sequenced material: PBMCs from the stem cell graft donor, taken from the stem cell graft. This TCR came from a human donor who donated a stem cell graft to a child with acute lymphoblastic leukemia. The chain links TRBV5-1 to TRBJ1-1; the D is unclear. The CDR3: CASSLGPLGTEAFF. In DNA form, the CDR3 reads TGCGCCAGCAGCTTGGGGCCCCTGGGGACTGAAGCTTTCTTT.